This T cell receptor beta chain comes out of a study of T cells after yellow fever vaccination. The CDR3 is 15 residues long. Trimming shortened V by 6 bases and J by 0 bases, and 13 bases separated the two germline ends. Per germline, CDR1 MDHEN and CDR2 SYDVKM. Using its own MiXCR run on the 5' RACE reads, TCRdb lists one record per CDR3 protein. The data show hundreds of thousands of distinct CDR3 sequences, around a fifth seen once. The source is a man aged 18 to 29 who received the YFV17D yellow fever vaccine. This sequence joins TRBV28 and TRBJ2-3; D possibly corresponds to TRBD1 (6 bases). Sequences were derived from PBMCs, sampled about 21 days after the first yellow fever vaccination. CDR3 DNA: TGTGCCAGCAGGCTAGACGGACAGAGCACAGATACGCAGTATTTT. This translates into CASRLDGQSTDTQYF.